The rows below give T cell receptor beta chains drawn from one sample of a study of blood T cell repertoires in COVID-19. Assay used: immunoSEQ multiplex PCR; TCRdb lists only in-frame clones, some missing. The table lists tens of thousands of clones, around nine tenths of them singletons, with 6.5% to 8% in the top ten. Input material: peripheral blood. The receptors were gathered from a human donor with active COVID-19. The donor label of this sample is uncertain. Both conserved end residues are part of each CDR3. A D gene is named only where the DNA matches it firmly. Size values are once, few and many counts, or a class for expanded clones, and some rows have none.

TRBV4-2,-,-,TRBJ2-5,TGTGCCAGCAGCCAAGACAGGGTCCAAGAGACCCAGTACTTC,CASSQDRVQETQYF
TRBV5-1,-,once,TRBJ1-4,TGCGCCAGCAGCTTGGGGCAGGGGAATGAAAAACTGTTTTTT,CASSLGQGNEKLFF
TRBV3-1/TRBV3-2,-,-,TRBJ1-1,TGTGCCAGCAGCCAATCCTCTAACACTGAAGCTTTCTTT,CASSQSSNTEAFF
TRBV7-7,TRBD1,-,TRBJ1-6,TGTGCTAGCAGCTTGGACAGGGAGGGGCCACCCCTCCACTTT,CASSLDREGPPLHF
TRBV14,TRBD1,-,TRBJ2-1,TGTGCCAGCAGCCAACCGCGGGACAGGGACAAAAATGAGCAGTTCTTC,CASSQPRDRDKNEQFF
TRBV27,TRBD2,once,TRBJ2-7,TGTGCCAGCAGGAGGACTAGCGGGAGCTCCTACGAGCAGTACTTC,CASRRTSGSSYEQYF
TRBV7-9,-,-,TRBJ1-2,TGTGCCAGCAGCTTGCAGGGATTTGGTGGCTACACCTTC,CASSLQGFGGYTF
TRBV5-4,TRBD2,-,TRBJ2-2,TGTGCCAGCAGCCGAAGGACTAGCGCTTGGGTCGGGGAGCTGTTTTTT,CASSRRTSAWVGELFF
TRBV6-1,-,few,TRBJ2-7,TGTGCCAGCAGTGAACAGGGTTGGAACGAGCAGTACTTC,CASSEQGWNEQYF
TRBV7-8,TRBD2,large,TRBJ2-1,TGTGCCAGCAGCTCGGGCCTTTTAGCGGGGGCCTACAATGAGCAGTTCTTC,CASSSGLLAGAYNEQFF
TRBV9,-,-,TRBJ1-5,TGTGAGAGACAGGATAGCAATCAGCCCCAGCATTTT,CERQDSNQPQHF
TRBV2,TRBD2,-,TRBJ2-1,TGTGCCAGCAGTAGGACTAGGGATGATGAGCAGTTCTTC,CASSRTRDDEQFF
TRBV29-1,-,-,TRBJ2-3,TGCAGCGTTGTTTGGAGGCCCTCAGATACGCAGTATTTT,CSVVWRPSDTQYF
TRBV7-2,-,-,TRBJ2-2,TGTGCCAGCAGCTTAGCGTTAGACACCGGGGAGCTGTTTTTT,CASSLALDTGELFF
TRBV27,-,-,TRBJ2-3,TGTGCCAGCAGTTTATATGGAGTCGGGCGGGGCACAGATACGCAGTATTTT,CASSLYGVGRGTDTQYF
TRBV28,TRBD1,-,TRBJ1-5,TGTGCCAGCAGTTCCCACAGGGGCGGCAATCAGCCCCAGCATTTT,CASSSHRGGNQPQHF
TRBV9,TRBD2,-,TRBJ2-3,TGTGCCAGCAGCGCTGGGACTAGCGGGGGCCTTTTTAGGGGCACAGATACGCAGTATTTT,CASSAGTSGGLFRGTDTQYF
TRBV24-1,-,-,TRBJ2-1,TGTGCCACCAGTGCCGTGGCCGGGAACCGTTACAATGAGCAGTTCTTC,CATSAVAGNRYNEQFF
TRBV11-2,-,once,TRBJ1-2,TGTGCCAGCAGCTTGGGGCAGAACTATGGCTACACCTTC,CASSLGQNYGYTF
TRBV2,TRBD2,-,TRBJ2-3,TGTGCCAGCGGACTAGCGTTCACAGATACGCAGTATTTT,CASGLAFTDTQYF
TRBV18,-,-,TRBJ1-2,TGTGCCAGCTCACCACCGTCCCCGGGGGGCTACACCTTC,CASSPPSPGGYTF
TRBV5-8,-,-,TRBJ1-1,TGTGCCAGCAGCTTGGAAGTGCGGGGGAGAGTAGGTGAAGCTTTCTTT,CASSLEVRGRVGEAFF
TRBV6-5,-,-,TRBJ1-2,TGTGCCAGCACCAAAACAGGAGCGTATGGCTACACCTTC,CASTKTGAYGYTF
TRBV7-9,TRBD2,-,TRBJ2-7,TGTGCCAGCAGCTTGTGGCTAGCGGGAATCTACGAGCAGTACTTC,CASSLWLAGIYEQYF
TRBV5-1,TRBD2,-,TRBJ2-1,TGCGCCAGCAGCTTCGGGGGGTACCCAAACAATGAGCAGTTCTTC,CASSFGGYPNNEQFF
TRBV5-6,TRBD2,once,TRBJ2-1,TGTGCCAGCATGCCTAGCGGGAGTACCTACAATGAGCAGTTCTTC,CASMPSGSTYNEQFF
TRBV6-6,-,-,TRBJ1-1,TGTGCCAGCAGCCCAACTGTCGGACAGCGTGAAGCTTTCTTT,CASSPTVGQREAFF
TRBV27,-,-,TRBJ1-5,TGTGCCAGCAGTCCTTCGGCAGGTGAGAGCAATCAGCCCCAGCATTTT,CASSPSAGESNQPQHF
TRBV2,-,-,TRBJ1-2,TGTGCCAGCAGTGAATTCCGACTCAACTATGGCTACACCTTC,CASSEFRLNYGYTF
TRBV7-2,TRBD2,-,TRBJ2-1,TGTGCCAGCAGCACACTAGAGGGACTAGCGGGGGGGAATGAGCAGTTCTTC,CASSTLEGLAGGNEQFF
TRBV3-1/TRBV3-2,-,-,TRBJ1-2,TGTGCCAGCAGCCGACTGACGGATGGCTACACCTTC,CASSRLTDGYTF
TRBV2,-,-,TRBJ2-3,TGTGCCAGCACAGGAGGAACCTGGGATACGCAGTATTTT,CASTGGTWDTQYF
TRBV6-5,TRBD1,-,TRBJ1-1,TGTGCCAGCGCAACACAGGGGGGACTTTTTTATGAAGCTTTCTTT,CASATQGGLFYEAFF
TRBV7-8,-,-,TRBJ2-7,TGTGCCAGCGGCAGGGGGGAAAGGGACGAGCAGTACTTC,CASGRGERDEQYF
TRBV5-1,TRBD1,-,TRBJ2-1,TGCGCCAGCAGCTCCCCCCGGGACAGGAACAATGAGCAGTTCTTC,CASSSPRDRNNEQFF
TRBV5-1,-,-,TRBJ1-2,TGCGCCAGCAGCCTGGGGGAGGGGATTAAAGGCTACACCTTC,CASSLGEGIKGYTF
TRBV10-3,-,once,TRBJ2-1,TGTGCCATCAGTTCCCATACAGAATACTCCTACAATGAGCAGTTCTTC,CAISSHTEYSYNEQFF
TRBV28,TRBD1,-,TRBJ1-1,TGTGCCAGCAGTTTATGGGGACAGGGAGGGAACACTGAAGCTTTCTTT,CASSLWGQGGNTEAFF
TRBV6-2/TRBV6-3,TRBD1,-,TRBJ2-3,TGTGCCAGCAGTCATCGGACAGGATTCACAGATACGCAGTATTTT,CASSHRTGFTDTQYF
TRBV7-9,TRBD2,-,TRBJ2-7,TGTGCCAGCAGCTTAGTTCCCAGCGGGGGGACCTACGAGCAGTACTTC,CASSLVPSGGTYEQYF
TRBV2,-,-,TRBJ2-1,TGTGCCAGCGGGAGGGGGGTTGCCTCCTACAATGAGCAGTTCTTC,CASGRGVASYNEQFF
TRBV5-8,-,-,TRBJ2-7,TGTGCCAGCAGTATTGCGCAGGGTTACGAGCAGTACTTC,CASSIAQGYEQYF
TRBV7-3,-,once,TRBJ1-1,TGTGCCAGCAGCGCAGGCCGCCAACGAAAAGCTTTCTTT,CASSAGRQRKAFF
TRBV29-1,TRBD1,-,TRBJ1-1,TGCAGCGTTCCCAGGGGGCAGATGGCTTTCTTT,CSVPRGQMAFF
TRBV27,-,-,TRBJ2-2,TGTGCCAGCAGTTTCGCGGTGAACACCGGGGAGCTGTTTTTT,CASSFAVNTGELFF
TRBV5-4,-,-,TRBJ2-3,TGTGCCAGCAGCAGAGAGGGTGGGAAAAGCACAGATACGCAGTATTTT,CASSREGGKSTDTQYF
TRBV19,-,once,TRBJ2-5,TGTGCCAGTAGTATCACAGGGTTGTTTACCCAGTACTTC,CASSITGLFTQYF
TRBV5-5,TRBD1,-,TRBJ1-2,TGTGCCAGCAGCTTGGTGGGGGGGACAGGGACGGACTATGGCTACACCTTC,CASSLVGGTGTDYGYTF
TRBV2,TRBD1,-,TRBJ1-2,TGTGCCAGCAGTGAAGCGCTTCCAGGGGGCTATGGCTACACCTTC,CASSEALPGGYGYTF
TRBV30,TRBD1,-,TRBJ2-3,TGTGCCTGGGCAGGACAGGGCTCCCGCGCAGATACGCAGTATTTT,CAWAGQGSRADTQYF
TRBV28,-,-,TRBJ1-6,TGTGCCAGCGACACGAGCGGGGCAAATTCACCCCTCCACTTT,CASDTSGANSPLHF
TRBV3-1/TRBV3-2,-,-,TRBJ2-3,TGTGCCAGCAGCCAAGCCCCTAGTGGGTTTGCGCAGTATTTT,CASSQAPSGFAQYF
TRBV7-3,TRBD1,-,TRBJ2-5,TGTGCCAGCAGCTGGACAGGCCGAGGGGCCCAGTACTTC,CASSWTGRGAQYF
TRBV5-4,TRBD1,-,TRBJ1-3,TGTGCCAGCAGCTTGGGGGGACAGAGTCCTGGAAACACCATATATTTT,CASSLGGQSPGNTIYF
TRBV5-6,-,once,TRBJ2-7,TGTGCCAGCAGCTGGGGGTCCGGGACTCGTAGCGAGCAGTACTTC,CASSWGSGTRSEQYF
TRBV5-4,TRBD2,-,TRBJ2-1,TGTGCCAGCAGCCTGGATGGACTAGCGGGACATTACAATGAGCAGTTCTTC,CASSLDGLAGHYNEQFF
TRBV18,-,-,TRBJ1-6,TGTGCCAGCTCACCAGCTCTCGCGGCCGGGCAGGGGTCACCCCTCCACTTT,CASSPALAAGQGSPLHF
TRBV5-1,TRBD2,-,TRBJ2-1,TGCGCCAGCAGCTATACTAGCGGGAGCTCCTACAATGAGCAGTTCTTC,CASSYTSGSSYNEQFF
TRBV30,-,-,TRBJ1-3,TGTGCCTGGAGTGTACGAGGAGCCTCCTCTGGAAACACCATATATTTT,CAWSVRGASSGNTIYF